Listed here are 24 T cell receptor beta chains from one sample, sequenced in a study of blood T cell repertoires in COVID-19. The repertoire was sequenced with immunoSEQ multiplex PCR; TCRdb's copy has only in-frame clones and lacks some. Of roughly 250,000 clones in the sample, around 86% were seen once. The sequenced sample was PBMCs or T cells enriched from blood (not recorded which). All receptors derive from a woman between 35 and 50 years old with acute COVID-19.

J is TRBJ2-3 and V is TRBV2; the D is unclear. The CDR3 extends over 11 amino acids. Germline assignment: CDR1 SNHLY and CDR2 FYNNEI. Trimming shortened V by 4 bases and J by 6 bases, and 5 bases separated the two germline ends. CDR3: CASSVRDTQYF. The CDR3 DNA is TGTGCCAGCAGTGTCCGGGATACGCAGTATTTT. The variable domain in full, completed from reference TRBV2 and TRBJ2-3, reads EPEVTQTPSHQVTQMGQEVILRCVPISNHLYFYWYRQILGQKVEFLVSFYNNEISEKSEIFDDQFSVERPDGSNFTLKIRSTKLEDSAMYFCASSVRDTQYFGPGTRLTVL.

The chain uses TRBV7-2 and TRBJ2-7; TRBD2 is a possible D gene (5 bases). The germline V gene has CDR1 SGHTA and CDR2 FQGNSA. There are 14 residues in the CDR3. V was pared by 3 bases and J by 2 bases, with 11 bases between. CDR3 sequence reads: CASSLRASPYEQYF. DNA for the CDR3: TGTGCCAGCAGCTTGAGGGCCTCGCCCTACGAGCAGTACTTC. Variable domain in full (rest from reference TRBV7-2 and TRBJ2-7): GAGVSQSPSNKVTEKGKDVELRCDPISGHTALYWYRQSLGQGLEFLIYFQGNSAPDKSGLPSDRFSAERTGGSVSTLTIQRTQQEDSAVYLCASSLRASPYEQYFGPGTRLTVT.

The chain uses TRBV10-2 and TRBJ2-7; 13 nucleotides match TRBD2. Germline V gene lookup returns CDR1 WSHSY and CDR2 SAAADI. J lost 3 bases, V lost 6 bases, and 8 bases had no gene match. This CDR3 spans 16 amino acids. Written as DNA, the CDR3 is TGCGCCAGCAGCGATAGGACTAGCGGGAGCCACTACGAGCAGTACTTC. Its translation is CASSDRTSGSHYEQYF.

The CDR3 DNA follows: TGTGCCAGCAGTAGAGGGCCCTCCTACAATGAGCAGTTCTTC. As protein: CASSRGPSYNEQFF. The J gene is TRBJ2-1, the V gene TRBV28, with TRBD2 as a possible D gene (5 bases). The length of the CDR3 is 14 residues. V was trimmed by 5 bases and J by 0 bases, leaving 8 bases between them. Germline CDR1 MDHEN, CDR2 SYDVKM.

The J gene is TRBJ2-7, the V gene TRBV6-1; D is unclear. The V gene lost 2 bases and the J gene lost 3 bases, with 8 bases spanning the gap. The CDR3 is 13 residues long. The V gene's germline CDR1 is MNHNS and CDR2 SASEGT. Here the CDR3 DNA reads TGTGCCAGCAGTGAAACCATCAGCTACGAGCAGTACTTC. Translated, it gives CASSETISYEQYF.

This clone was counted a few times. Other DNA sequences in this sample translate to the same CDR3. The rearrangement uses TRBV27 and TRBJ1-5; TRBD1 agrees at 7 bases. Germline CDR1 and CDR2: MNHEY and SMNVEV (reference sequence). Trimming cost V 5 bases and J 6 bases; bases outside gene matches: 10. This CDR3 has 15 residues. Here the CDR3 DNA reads TGTGCCAGCAGTCCATGGACAGGAGAAGGTCAGCCCCAGCATTTT. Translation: CASSPWTGEGQPQHF.

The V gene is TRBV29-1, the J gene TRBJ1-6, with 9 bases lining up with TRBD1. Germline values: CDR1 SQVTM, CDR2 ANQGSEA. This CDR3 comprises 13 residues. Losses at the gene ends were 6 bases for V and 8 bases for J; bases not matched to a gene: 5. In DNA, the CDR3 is TGCAGCGTAGGGGACAGGGCGGATTCACCCCTCCACTTT. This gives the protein CSVGDRADSPLHF.

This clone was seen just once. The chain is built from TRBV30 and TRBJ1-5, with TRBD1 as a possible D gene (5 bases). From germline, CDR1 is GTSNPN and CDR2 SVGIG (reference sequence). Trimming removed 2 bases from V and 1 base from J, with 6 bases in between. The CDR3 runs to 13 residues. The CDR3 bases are TGTGCCTGGAGTCAGGGAAGCAATCAGCCCCAGCATTTT. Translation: CAWSQGSNQPQHF.

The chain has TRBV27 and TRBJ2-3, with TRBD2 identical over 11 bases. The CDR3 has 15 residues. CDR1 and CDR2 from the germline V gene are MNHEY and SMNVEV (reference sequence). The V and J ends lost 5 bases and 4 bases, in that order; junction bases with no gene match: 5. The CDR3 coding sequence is TGTGCCAGCAGTGGTACTAGCGGGAGTGCAGATACGCAGTATTTT. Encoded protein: CASSGTSGSADTQYF.

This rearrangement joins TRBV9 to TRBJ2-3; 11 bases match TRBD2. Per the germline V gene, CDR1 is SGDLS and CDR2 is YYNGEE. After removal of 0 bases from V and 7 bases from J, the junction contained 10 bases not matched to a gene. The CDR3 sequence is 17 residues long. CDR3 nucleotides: TGTGCCAGCAGCGTAGAACCGACTAGCGGGATTGGCAATACGCAGTATTTT. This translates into CASSVEPTSGIGNTQYF.

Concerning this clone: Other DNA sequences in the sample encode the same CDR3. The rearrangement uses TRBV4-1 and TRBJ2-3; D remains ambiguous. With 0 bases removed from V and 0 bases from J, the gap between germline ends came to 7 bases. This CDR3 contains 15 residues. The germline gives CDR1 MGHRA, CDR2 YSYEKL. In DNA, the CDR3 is TGCGCCAGCAGCCAAGACGCCGGTAGCACAGATACGCAGTATTTT. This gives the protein CASSQDAGSTDTQYF.

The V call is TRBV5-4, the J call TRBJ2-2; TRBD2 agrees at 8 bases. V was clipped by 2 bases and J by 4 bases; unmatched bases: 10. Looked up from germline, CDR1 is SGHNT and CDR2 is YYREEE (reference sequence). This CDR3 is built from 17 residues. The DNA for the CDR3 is TGTGCCAGCAGCTTTGGGTCACTAGCGGACCGCACCGGGGAGCTGTTTTTT. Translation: CASSFGSLADRTGELFF. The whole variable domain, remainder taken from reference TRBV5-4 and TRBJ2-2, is ETGVTQSPTHLIKTRGQQVTLRCSSQSGHNTVSWYQQALGQGPQFIFQYYREEENGRGNFPPRFSGLQFPNYSSELNVNALELDDSALYLCASSFGSLADRTGELFFGEGSRLTVL.

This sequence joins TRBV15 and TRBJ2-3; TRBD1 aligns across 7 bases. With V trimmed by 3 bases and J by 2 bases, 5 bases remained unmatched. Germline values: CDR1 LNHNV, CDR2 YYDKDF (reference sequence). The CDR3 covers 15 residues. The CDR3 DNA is TGTGCCACCAGCAGCGGGGACAGTGTCACAGATACGCAGTATTTT. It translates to CATSSGDSVTDTQYF.

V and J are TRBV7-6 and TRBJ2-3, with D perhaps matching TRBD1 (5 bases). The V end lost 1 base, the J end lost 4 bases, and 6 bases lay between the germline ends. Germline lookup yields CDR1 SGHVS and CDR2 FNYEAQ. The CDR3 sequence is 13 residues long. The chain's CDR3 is CASSLGGSDTQYF. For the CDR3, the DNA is TGTGCCAGCAGCTTAGGGGGCTCAGATACGCAGTATTTT.

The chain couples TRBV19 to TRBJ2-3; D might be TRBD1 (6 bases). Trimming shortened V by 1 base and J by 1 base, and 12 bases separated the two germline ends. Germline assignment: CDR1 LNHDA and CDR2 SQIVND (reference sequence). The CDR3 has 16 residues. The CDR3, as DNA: TGTGCCAGTAGTATAGGGCAGGGGCACGGCACAGATACGCAGTATTTT. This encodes CASSIGQGHGTDTQYF.

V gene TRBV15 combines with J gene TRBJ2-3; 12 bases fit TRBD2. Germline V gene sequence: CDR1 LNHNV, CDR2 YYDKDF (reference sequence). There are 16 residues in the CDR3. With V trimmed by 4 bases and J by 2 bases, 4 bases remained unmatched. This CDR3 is CATSNRTSGITDTQYF. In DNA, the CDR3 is TGTGCCACCAGCAATAGGACTAGCGGGATCACAGATACGCAGTATTTT.

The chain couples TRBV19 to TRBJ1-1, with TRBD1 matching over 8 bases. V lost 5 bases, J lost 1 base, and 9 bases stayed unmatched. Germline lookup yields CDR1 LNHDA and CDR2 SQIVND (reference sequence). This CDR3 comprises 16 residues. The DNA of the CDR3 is TGTGCCAGTAGTGTCTCCGGGACAGGCGCGAACACTGAAGCTTTCTTT. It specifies CASSVSGTGANTEAFF.

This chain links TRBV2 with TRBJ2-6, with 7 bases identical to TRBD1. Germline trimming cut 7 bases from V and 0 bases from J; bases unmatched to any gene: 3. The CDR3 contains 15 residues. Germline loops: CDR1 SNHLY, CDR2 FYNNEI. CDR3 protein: CASIRDSSGANVLTF. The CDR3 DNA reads TGTGCCAGCATAAGGGACAGCTCTGGGGCCAACGTCCTGACTTTC.

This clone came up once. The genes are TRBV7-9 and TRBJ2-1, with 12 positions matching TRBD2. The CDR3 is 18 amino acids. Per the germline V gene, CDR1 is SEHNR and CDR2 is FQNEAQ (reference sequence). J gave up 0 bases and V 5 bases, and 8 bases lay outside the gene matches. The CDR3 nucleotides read TGTGCCAGCAGCCGACAAACGACTAGCGGGAGCTCCTACAATGAGCAGTTCTTC. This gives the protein CASSRQTTSGSSYNEQFF.

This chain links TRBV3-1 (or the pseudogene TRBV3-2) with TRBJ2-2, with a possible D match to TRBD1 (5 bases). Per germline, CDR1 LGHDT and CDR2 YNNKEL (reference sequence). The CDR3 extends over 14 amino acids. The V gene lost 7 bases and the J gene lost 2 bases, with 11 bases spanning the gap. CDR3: CASTPDSNTGELFF. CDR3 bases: TGTGCCAGCACCCCCGACAGTAACACCGGGGAGCTGTTTTTT.

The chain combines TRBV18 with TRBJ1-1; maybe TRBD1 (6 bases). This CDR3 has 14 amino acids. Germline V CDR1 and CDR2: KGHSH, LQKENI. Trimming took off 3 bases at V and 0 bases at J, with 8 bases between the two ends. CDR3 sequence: CASSPDSLNTEAFF. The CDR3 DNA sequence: TGTGCCAGCTCACCGGACAGTTTGAACACTGAAGCTTTCTTT.

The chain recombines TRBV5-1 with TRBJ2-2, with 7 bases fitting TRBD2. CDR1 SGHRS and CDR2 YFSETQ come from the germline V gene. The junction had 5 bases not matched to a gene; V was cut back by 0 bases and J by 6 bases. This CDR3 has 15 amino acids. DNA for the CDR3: TGCGCCAGCAGCTTGGTCCTAGCGGTCTCCGGGGAGCTGTTTTTT. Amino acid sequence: CASSLVLAVSGELFF.

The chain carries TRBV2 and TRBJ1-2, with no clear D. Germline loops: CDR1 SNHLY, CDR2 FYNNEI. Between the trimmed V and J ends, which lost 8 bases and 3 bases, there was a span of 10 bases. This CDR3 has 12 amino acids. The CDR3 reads CASSEYYYGYTF. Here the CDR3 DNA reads TGTGCCAGCTCGGAGTATTACTATGGCTACACCTTC. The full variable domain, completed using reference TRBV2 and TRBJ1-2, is EPEVTQTPSHQVTQMGQEVILRCVPISNHLYFYWYRQILGQKVEFLVSFYNNEISEKSEIFDDQFSVERPDGSNFTLKIRSTKLEDSAMYFCASSEYYYGYTFGSGTRLTVV.

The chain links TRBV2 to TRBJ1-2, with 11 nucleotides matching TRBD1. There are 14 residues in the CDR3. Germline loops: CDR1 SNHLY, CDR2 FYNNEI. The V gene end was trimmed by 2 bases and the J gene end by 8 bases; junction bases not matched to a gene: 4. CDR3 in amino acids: CASSEQDRGHGYTF. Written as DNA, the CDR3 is TGTGCCAGCAGTGAACAGGACAGGGGGCACGGCTACACCTTC.